The clone carrying this T cell receptor beta chain was found once. Its specificity is not known. The study ran its PCR with 60 Vbeta and 13 Jbeta primers. Clones were read by immunoSEQ multiplex PCR, and TCRdb kept only the in-frame ones, dropping some. The sample yields around 100,000 clones, around 80% seen once. V trimming: 3 bases; J trimming: 1 base; junction bases outside the gene matches: 10. The CDR3 consists of 17 residues. CDR1 and CDR2 (germline): SGDLS, YYNGEE. The record originates from a study of cytomegalovirus exposure and HLA in healthy donors. Study-level points and caveats: Follow-up analysis later connected one missense variant in DCLRE1C with trimming of TCR beta V- and J-genes. Presence/absence results assume similar sequencing depth per donor, which may not hold.

The receptor was derived from a male donor in good health and CMV-seropositive. The specimen sequenced was PBMCs. The chain has TRBV9 and TRBJ2-5; 9 positions match TRBD2. The CDR3 spells CASSAIPGRGGQETQYF. CDR3 bases: TGTGCCAGCAGCGCCATCCCTGGGCGGGGGGGCCAAGAGACCCAGTACTTC.